This TCR beta chain appears in the sequencing data of a study of cytomegalovirus exposure and HLA in healthy donors. Findings and limits, study-wide: CMV antigen specificity was confirmed in vitro for three CMV-associated chains. Associated with cytomegalovirus, according to the listing, were about 160 TCR beta chains. TCR sequences were mostly rare, though some public TCRs occurred in many donors.

Profiled with immunoSEQ multiplex PCR; TCRdb holds only in-frame clones, not every one. The table shows tens of thousands of clones, with about four fifths occurring only once. Worth noting for this clone: Its antigen is as yet unknown.

With V trimmed by 2 bases and J by 1 base, 5 bases remained unmatched. The CDR3 is 17 amino acids. Germline loops: CDR1 LNHDA, CDR2 SQIVND (reference sequence). Source material: PBMCs. This chain connects TRBV19 to TRBJ2-7; TRBD2 agrees at 13 bases. The sequence derives from a woman aged 18 to 35 in good health and CMV-seropositive. CDR3 loop: CASSITSGLAGSYEQYF. In DNA form, the CDR3 reads TGTGCCAGTAGTATAACCTCGGGACTAGCGGGGTCCTACGAGCAGTACTTC.